Below are 23 T cell receptor beta chains sequenced from a single sample in a study of blood T cell repertoires in COVID-19. The method was immunoSEQ multiplex PCR; TCRdb's version includes in-frame clones alone and lacks a portion of them. This table holds some 39,000 clones, 75% to 85% found once. The sequenced sample consisted of peripheral blood. Every receptor here comes from a man older than 75 with acute or convalescent COVID-19.

The gene calls are TRBV7-9 and TRBJ2-7, with 9 nucleotides matching TRBD1. CDR1 and CDR2 (germline): SEHNR, FQNEAQ (reference sequence). The J segment lost 6 bases and the V segment lost 1 base, leaving 7 bases of the junction unmatched. CDR3 length equals 15 residues. CDR3 DNA sequence: TGTGCCAGCAGCTTAGTGCCCCGGACAGGGGTCGAGCAGTACTTC. It specifies CASSLVPRTGVEQYF.

The chain employs TRBV27 and TRBJ2-3, with TRBD2 matching over 8 bases. The CDR3 has 16 residues. V gave up 7 bases and J gave up 2 bases; unmatched junction bases: 11. Germline CDR1 reads MNHEY; CDR2 reads SMNVEV (reference sequence). Here the CDR3 reads CASTKSGGLPTDTQYF. The CDR3 DNA sequence: TGTGCCAGCACTAAATCGGGGGGGCTTCCCACAGATACGCAGTATTTT.

This chain joins TRBV5-5 and TRBJ2-1; 10 bases match TRBD2. Germline CDR1 reads SGHKS; CDR2 reads YYEKEE (reference sequence). CDR3 length equals 17 residues. The ends lost 4 bases at V and 10 bases at J; junction bases unmatched: 17. This CDR3 is CASSRLYGSLAGAEQFF. The CDR3 bases are TGTGCCAGCAGCCGATTATACGGGAGTCTAGCGGGGGCGGAGCAGTTCTTC.

In DNA, the CDR3 is TGTGCCACCAGCAGAGAATACAGGGGAAACACCATATATTTT. This codes for CATSREYRGNTIYF. The chain links TRBV15 to TRBJ1-3, with TRBD1 as a possible D gene (5 bases). CDR1 LNHNV and CDR2 YYDKDF come from the germline V gene (reference sequence). The ends were cut back, 0 bases at V and 4 bases at J, with 7 bases in the middle. The CDR3 contains 14 residues.

V usage is TRBV15 and J usage is TRBJ2-7, with D possibly TRBD1 on 7 matching bases. The CDR3 has 14 residues. Trimming took 3 bases from V and 6 from J, leaving 15 bases between them. The germline V gene has CDR1 LNHNV and CDR2 YYDKDF (reference sequence). This CDR3 reads CATSSRQGGGEQYF. The CDR3 DNA sequence: TGTGCCACCAGCAGTAGACAGGGAGGCGGCGAGCAGTACTTC.

The V and J genes are TRBV7-8 and TRBJ1-5; 8 bases align to TRBD1. This CDR3 has 14 amino acids. Germline V gene data show CDR1 as SGHVS and CDR2 as FQNEAQ. Germline trimming cut 3 bases from V and 5 bases from J; bases unmatched to any gene: 3. The CDR3 sequence: CASSFQGADQPQHF. CDR3 bases: TGTGCCAGCAGCTTTCAGGGGGCAGATCAGCCCCAGCATTTT.

V is TRBV30 and J is TRBJ2-7; tentative D call: TRBD2 (5 bases). Germline V lookup: CDR1 GTSNPN, CDR2 SVGIG (reference sequence). With 0 bases removed from V and 3 bases from J, the gap between germline ends came to 15 bases. The CDR3 extends over 15 amino acids. The CDR3 spells CAWSVRGLASYEQYF. The CDR3 nucleotides are TGTGCCTGGAGTGTACGAGGACTCGCCAGCTACGAGCAGTACTTC.

The chain employs TRBV11-2 and TRBJ1-4; D is perhaps TRBD1 (6 bases). The CDR3 is made up of 16 amino acids. Trimming pared 1 base from V and 8 bases from J, leaving 17 bases between. Germline loops: CDR1 SGHAT, CDR2 FQNNGV. The CDR3 nucleotides read TGTGCCAGCAGCTTAGGGCTAGGACAGTGGACCGAAAAACTGTTTTTT. Residues: CASSLGLGQWTEKLFF.

The chain carries TRBV7-2 and TRBJ2-5; D call uncertain. The germline gives CDR1 SGHTA, CDR2 FQGNSA. The CDR3 totals 14 residues. Trimming left V 1 base short and J 5 bases short, with 11 bases between. CDR3 nucleotides: TGTGCCAGCAGCTTAGGGCCCCCCATGGAGACCCAGTACTTC. This sequence encodes CASSLGPPMETQYF.

This clone was picked up many times. The genes are TRBV20-1 and TRBJ1-3; 7 positions agree with TRBD1. The trim removed 3 bases at V and 2 bases at J, leaving 7 bases unmatched. Germline V lookup: CDR1 DFQATT, CDR2 SNEGSKA (reference sequence). CDR3 size: 15 residues. The CDR3 region has the DNA TGCAGTGCTAGTCCTGGAGACAGGGCTGGAAACACCATATATTTT. Encoded protein: CSASPGDRAGNTIYF.

The chain has TRBV29-1 and TRBJ2-7; 7 bases match TRBD1. This CDR3 comprises 14 residues. Germline values: CDR1 SQVTM, CDR2 ANQGSEA. V dropped 5 bases and J dropped 3; count of bases not matched to a gene: 10. The CDR3 loop is CSVIWDSHIYEQYF. The CDR3 bases are TGCAGCGTTATCTGGGACAGCCACATCTACGAGCAGTACTTC.

The chain has TRBV5-1 and TRBJ1-5; D is unresolved. CDR1 is SGHRS, CDR2 YFSETQ, per germline. V was clipped by 2 bases and J by 4 bases, with 7 bases between them. This CDR3 is built from 13 residues. The CDR3 spells CASSFEGNQPQHF. In DNA, the CDR3 is TGCGCCAGCAGCTTCGAGGGTAATCAGCCCCAGCATTTT.

The V call is TRBV7-6, the J call TRBJ2-5; tentative D call: TRBD1 (5 bases). There are 14 residues in the CDR3. Trimming removed 4 bases at V and 5 bases at J, with 14 bases between. The germline CDR1 and CDR2 sequences are SGHVS and FNYEAQ. The CDR3 sequence is CASSYGAPGETQYF. The DNA of the CDR3 is TGTGCCAGCAGCTATGGGGCTCCCGGGGAGACCCAGTACTTC.

This clone was observed a single time. The CDR3 region has the DNA TGTGCCAGCAGACGAAACGGGGTACCCTACGAGCAGTACTTC. Translated: CASRRNGVPYEQYF. J is TRBJ2-7 and V is TRBV2, with a weak D call TRBD2 (5 bases). This CDR3 is 14 amino acids long. CDR1 is SNHLY and CDR2 is FYNNEI in the germline V gene. The germline V and J ends were trimmed by 6 bases and 2 bases, with 14 bases remaining between them.

This clone was found a few times. The V gene is TRBV5-1, the J gene TRBJ2-7; possibly TRBD2 for D (8 bases). Trimming removed 4 bases from V and 0 bases from J, with 14 bases in between. The CDR3 consists of 15 residues. Germline V gene lookup returns CDR1 SGHRS and CDR2 YFSETQ. This chain's CDR3 is CASSRSGDSSYEQYF. The CDR3 bases are TGCGCCAGCAGCCGTAGCGGGGACAGCTCCTACGAGCAGTACTTC.

This clone has only a few counts. This chain uses TRBV3-1 (or the pseudogene TRBV3-2) with TRBJ2-2, with D tentatively TRBD1 (5 bases). Germline V gives CDR1 LGHDT, CDR2 YNNKEL (reference sequence). The CDR3 spans 14 residues. Between the trimmed V and J ends, which lost 4 bases and 4 bases, there was a span of 10 bases. The CDR3 DNA follows: TGTGCCAGCAGCCCTGGACATGGCACCGGGGAGCTGTTTTTT. This encodes CASSPGHGTGELFF.

The chain employs TRBV3-1 (or the pseudogene TRBV3-2) and TRBJ1-6, with a possible D match to TRBD1 (5 bases). The CDR3 loop spans 14 amino acids. Germline V gives CDR1 LGHDT, CDR2 YNNKEL (reference sequence). Trimming cost V 0 bases and J 9 bases, with 9 bases left between them. CDR3 protein: CASSQEAGRSPLHF. CDR3 nucleotide sequence: TGTGCCAGCAGCCAAGAGGCAGGGCGTTCACCCCTCCACTTT.

The rearrangement uses TRBV5-4 and TRBJ2-2; 9 bases are a match to TRBD2. The CDR3 spans 18 residues. The V segment lost 0 bases and the J segment 5 bases; nucleotides outside the gene matches: 11. Germline V gives CDR1 SGHNT, CDR2 YYREEE (reference sequence). The CDR3 nucleotides are TGTGCCAGCAGCTTGGAAGGGTTAGCGGGGGTAATAACCGGGGAGCTGTTTTTT. Protein sequence: CASSLEGLAGVITGELFF.

Ten or more counts support this clone. DNA for the CDR3: TGTGCCAGCAGTGGGACAGGGAGTCCTTCTGGAAACACCATATATTTT. This gives the protein CASSGTGSPSGNTIYF. The chain is built from TRBV2 and TRBJ1-3, with 8 bases matching TRBD1. This CDR3 has 16 residues. Germline trimming cut 4 bases from V and 1 base from J; bases unmatched to any gene: 6. CDR1 is SNHLY and CDR2 is FYNNEI in the germline V gene.

V gene TRBV28 combines with J gene TRBJ2-7; 10 positions agree with TRBD1. The CDR3 has 16 residues. Germline CDR1 reads MDHEN; CDR2 reads SYDVKM. The V segment lost 4 bases and the J segment 1 base; nucleotides outside the gene matches: 7. CDR3 nucleotide sequence: TGTGCCAGCAGTTCGGCCCGGACAGGGGGATCCTACGAGCAGTACTTC. Translated, it gives CASSSARTGGSYEQYF.

The CDR3 DNA reads TGTGCCAGCAGCACTCAGGCAGATACGCAGTATTTT. It is translated as CASSTQADTQYF. V usage is TRBV12-3 or TRBV12-4 and J usage is TRBJ2-3; D unresolved. This CDR3 has 12 amino acids. Between the trimmed V and J ends, which lost 6 bases and 4 bases, there was a span of 8 bases.

This chain joins TRBV18 and TRBJ2-3, with TRBD1 matching over 8 bases. The ends lost 0 bases at V and 7 bases at J; junction bases unmatched: 3. The CDR3 totals 14 residues. Germline lookup yields CDR1 KGHSH and CDR2 LQKENI. The CDR3: CASSPPQGAYTQYF. The CDR3 nucleotides are TGTGCCAGCTCACCACCTCAGGGGGCATATACGCAGTATTTT.

This clone showed up just once. The V and J genes are TRBV6-6 and TRBJ1-2; 7 bases match TRBD1. The CDR3 is 13 amino acids. CDR1 and CDR2 from the germline V gene are MNHNY and SVGAGI (reference sequence). With 5 bases clipped from V and 8 bases from J, the junction kept 8 bases outside the gene matches. CDR3 sequence reads: CASSRQGPSGYTF. As DNA, the CDR3 is TGTGCCAGCAGTAGACAGGGTCCGTCGGGCTACACCTTC.